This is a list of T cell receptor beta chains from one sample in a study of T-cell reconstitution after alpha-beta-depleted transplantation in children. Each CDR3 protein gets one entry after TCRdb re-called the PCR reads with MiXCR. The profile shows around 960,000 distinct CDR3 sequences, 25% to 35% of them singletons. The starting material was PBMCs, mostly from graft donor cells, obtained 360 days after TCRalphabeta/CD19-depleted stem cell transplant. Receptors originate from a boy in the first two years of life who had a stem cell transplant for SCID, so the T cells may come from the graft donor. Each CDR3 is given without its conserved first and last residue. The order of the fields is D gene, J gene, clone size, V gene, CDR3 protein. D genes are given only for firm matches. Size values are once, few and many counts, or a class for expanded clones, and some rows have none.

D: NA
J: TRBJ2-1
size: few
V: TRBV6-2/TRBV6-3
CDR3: ASSYSTALLVKGSSEQF

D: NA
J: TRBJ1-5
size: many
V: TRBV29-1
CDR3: SVGGGNQPQH

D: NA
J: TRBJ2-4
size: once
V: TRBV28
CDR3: ASSSGHLLAKNIQY

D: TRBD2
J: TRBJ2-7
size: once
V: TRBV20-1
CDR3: SASPGLAGNEQY

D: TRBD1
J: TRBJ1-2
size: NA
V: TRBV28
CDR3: ASSAPGMDREGYT

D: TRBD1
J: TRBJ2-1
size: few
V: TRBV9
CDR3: ASSARTGDINEQF

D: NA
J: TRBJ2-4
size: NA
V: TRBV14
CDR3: ASSQGFVSAAKNIQY

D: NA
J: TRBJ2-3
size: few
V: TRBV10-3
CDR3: AISEQGRDTQY

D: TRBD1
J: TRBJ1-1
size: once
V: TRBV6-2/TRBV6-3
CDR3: ASSSYNRGANTEAF

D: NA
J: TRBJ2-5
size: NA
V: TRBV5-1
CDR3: ASSAHRDPTQETQY

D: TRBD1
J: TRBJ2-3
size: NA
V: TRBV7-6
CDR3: ASSQGQFSTDTQY

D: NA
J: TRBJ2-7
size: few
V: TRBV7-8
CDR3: ASSLPPAISYEQY

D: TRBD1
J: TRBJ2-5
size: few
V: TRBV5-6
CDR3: ASSFISWLSQGAVMETQY

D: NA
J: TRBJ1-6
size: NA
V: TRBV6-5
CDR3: ASSFGYNSPLH

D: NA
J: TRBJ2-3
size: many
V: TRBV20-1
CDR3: SARVVLTDTQY

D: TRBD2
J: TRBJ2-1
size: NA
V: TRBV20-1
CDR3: SAESGGSSVFGYNEQF

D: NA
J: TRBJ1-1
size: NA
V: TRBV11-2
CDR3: ASSPLMWRGSMNTEAF

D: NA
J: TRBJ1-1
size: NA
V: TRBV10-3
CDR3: AISAGGLRTEAF

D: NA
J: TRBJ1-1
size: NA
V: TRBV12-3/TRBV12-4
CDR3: ASRTAGLSTEAF

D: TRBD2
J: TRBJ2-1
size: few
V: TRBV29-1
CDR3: SVEEAGGVMNEQF

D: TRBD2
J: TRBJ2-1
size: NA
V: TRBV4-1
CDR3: ASSPREAVQRGALYNEQF

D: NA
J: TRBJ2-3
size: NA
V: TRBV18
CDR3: ASSPLMWGDTQY

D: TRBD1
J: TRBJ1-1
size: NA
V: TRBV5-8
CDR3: ASSLGQGHRGTEAF

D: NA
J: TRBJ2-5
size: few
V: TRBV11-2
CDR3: ASSRQTQETQY

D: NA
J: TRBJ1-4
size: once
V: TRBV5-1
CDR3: ASSLYDRKSEKLF

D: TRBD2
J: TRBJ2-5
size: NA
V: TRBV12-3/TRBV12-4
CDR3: ASSAPGLAPETQY

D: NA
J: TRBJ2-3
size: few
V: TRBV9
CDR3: ASSVGTSHTDTQY

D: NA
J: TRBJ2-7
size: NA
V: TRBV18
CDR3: ASSVSTGGYEQY

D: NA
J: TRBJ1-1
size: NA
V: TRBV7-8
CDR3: ASSLGRGRKAEAF

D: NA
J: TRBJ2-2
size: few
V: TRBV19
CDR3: ASSINEAAPGELF

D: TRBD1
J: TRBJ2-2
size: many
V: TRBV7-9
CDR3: ASTVGQKNTGELF

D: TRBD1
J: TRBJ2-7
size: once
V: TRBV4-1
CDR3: ASSQDAPPRGRIPKNYEQY

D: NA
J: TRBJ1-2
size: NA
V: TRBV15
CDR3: ATSRVGNGGYT

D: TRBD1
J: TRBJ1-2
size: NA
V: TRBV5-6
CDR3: ASSFPGQANYGYT

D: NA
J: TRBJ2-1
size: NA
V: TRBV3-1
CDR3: ASSSPVGGRNEQF

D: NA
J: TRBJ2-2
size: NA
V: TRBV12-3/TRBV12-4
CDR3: ASSFGLPNTGELF

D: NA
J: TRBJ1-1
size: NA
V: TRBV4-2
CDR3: ASSQDGARKNTEAF

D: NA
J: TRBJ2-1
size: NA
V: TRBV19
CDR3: ASRPGVRTYNEQF

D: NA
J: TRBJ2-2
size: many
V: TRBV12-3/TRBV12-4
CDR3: ASSLVGATTGELF

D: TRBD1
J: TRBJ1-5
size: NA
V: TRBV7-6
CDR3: ASSTRQGSDQPQH

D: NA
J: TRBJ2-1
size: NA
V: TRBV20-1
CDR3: SAREPGRGYNEQF

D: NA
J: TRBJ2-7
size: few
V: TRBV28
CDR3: ASSFGITYEQY

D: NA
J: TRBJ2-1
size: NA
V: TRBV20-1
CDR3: SAQSGGQGSYNEQF

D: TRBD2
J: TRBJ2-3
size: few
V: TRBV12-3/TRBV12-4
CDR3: ASSPDLLAGSTDTQY

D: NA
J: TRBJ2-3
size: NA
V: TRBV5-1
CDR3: ASSLGLHPLEQAY

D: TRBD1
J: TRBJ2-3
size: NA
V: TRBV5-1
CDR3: ASSPTGTGLDTQY

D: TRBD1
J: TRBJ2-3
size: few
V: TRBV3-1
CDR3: ASSQEGRRGLTDTQY

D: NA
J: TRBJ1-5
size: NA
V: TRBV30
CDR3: AWSVQARQPQH